The 28 T cell receptor beta chains below come from one sample, sequenced in a study of cytotoxic CD8 clonotypes in ibrutinib-treated CLL. Sequencing was performed with immunoSEQ multiplex PCR; in TCRdb, only in-frame clones are kept and a portion is missing. The sample includes about 270,000 clones, approximately 79% of them seen just once. The sample consisted of PBMCs, taken at disease progression, from a patient treated with ibrutinib. These receptors originate from a human donor with chronic lymphocytic leukemia.

The CDR3 sequence is CASSLVQGNTLNTEAFF. Here the CDR3 DNA reads TGTGCCAGCAGCTTGGTTCAGGGTAACACACTGAACACTGAAGCTTTCTTT. The chain recombines TRBV5-8 with TRBJ1-1; D perhaps matches TRBD1 (5 bases). The CDR3 is 17 residues long. Trimming removed 0 bases from V and 0 bases from J, with 15 bases in between. CDR1 and CDR2 (germline): SGHTS, YDEGEE.

The V call is TRBV6-1, the J call TRBJ2-3, with D maybe TRBD1 (6 bases). Trimming shortened V by 10 bases and J by 1 base, and 15 bases separated the two germline ends. CDR1 is MNHNS and CDR2 is SASEGT in the germline V gene. The CDR3 totals 14 residues. Here the CDR3 reads CANSRDTGTDTQYF. CDR3 DNA sequence: TGTGCCAACTCACGGGACACGGGCACAGATACGCAGTATTTT.

V is TRBV6-1 and J is TRBJ2-7; the match to TRBD1 covers 9 bases. Germline V gene data show CDR1 as MNHNS and CDR2 as SASEGT. J lost 3 bases, V lost 4 bases, and 7 bases had no gene match. This CDR3 has 15 amino acids. This chain's CDR3 is CASSGGQGRFYEQYF. CDR3 bases: TGTGCCAGCAGTGGAGGACAGGGGCGTTTCTACGAGCAGTACTTC.

The rearrangement links TRBV14 to TRBJ1-2, with a tentative D call TRBD1 (6 bases). The CDR3 length is 12 residues. V gave up 3 bases and J gave up 8 bases, with 10 bases separating them. The germline CDR1 and CDR2 sequences are SGHDN and FVKESK. CDR3 nucleotides: TGTGCCAGCAGCCACTCGGGGGGCGGCTACACCTTC. Its protein product is CASSHSGGGYTF.

This clone has only a few counts. This CDR3 is also generated by other DNA sequences in the sample. The J gene is TRBJ1-5, the V gene TRBV9, with no clear D. The germline CDR1 and CDR2 sequences are SGDLS and YYNGEE. The CDR3 spans 15 residues. Trimming removed 0 bases from V and 1 base from J, with 8 bases in between. The CDR3 protein is CASSVEGRSNQPQHF. CDR3 nucleotide sequence: TGTGCCAGCAGCGTAGAGGGTCGGAGCAATCAGCCCCAGCATTTT.

The rearrangement joins TRBV5-1 to TRBJ1-1; TRBD1 matches 9 bases. The CDR3 totals 14 residues. CDR1 SGHRS and CDR2 YFSETQ come from the germline V gene. V lost 4 bases and J lost 2; bases outside the gene matches: 3. CDR3 bases: TGCGCCAGCAGCAAGACAGGGGGAAACACTGAAGCTTTCTTT. It encodes CASSKTGGNTEAFF.

This chain uses TRBV11-2 with TRBJ2-2; D is uncertain. The V end was cut by 5 bases, the J end by 7 bases, with 5 bases between. CDR3 length: 11 residues. The germline gives CDR1 SGHAT, CDR2 FQNNGV. CDR3 nucleotides: TGTGCCAGCAGCAATTACGGGGAGCTGTTTTTT. Its protein product is CASSNYGELFF.

The chain links TRBV10-3 to TRBJ2-5; 11 nucleotides align to TRBD2. V trimming: 7 bases; J trimming: 5 bases; junction bases outside the gene matches: 12. From germline, CDR1 is ENHRY and CDR2 SYGVKD. This CDR3 comprises 16 residues. CDR3 coding DNA: TGTGCCATCAATACGGTAGCGGGGGGGCTGTTGGAGACCCAGTACTTC. Residues: CAINTVAGGLLETQYF.

This clone has a single count. The chain uses TRBV7-6 and TRBJ1-2; TRBD1 matches at 8 bases. This CDR3 is 13 amino acids long. The ends lost 5 bases at V and 6 bases at J; junction bases unmatched: 5. CDR1 SGHVS and CDR2 FNYEAQ come from the germline V gene. The DNA for the CDR3 is TGTGCCAGCAGCCAGGTGACAGGGGATGGCTACACCTTC. Translating it yields CASSQVTGDGYTF.

The J gene is TRBJ1-2, the V gene TRBV7-8, with D tentatively TRBD1 (5 bases). Germline CDR1 is SGHVS and CDR2 is FQNEAQ. Trimming left V 2 bases short and J 2 bases short, with 9 bases between. CDR3 size: 14 residues. CDR3 coding DNA: TGTGCCAGCAGCTTATCGGAGGGGAACTATGGCTACACCTTC. Its translation: CASSLSEGNYGYTF.

This sequence joins TRBV6-4 and TRBJ2-5, with a weak D call TRBD1 (5 bases). This CDR3 region has 13 residues. Germline-derived CDR1 and CDR2 are MRHNA and SNTAGT. The V end lost 4 bases, the J end lost 5 bases, and 11 bases lay between the germline ends. The CDR3 DNA reads TGTGCCAGCAGTGTAGGGGTGGGCGAGACCCAGTACTTC. It yields the protein CASSVGVGETQYF.

This chain joins TRBV7-8 and TRBJ2-5; D not resolved. The CDR3 extends over 11 amino acids. Per the germline V gene, CDR1 is SGHVS and CDR2 is FQNEAQ. Trimming removed 4 bases at V and 3 bases at J, with 3 bases between. DNA of the CDR3: TGTGCCAGCAGCTCCAAAGAGACCCAGTACTTC. It yields the protein CASSSKETQYF.

The chain carries TRBV18 and TRBJ1-2, with D possibly TRBD1 on 5 matching bases. The V end was cut by 0 bases, the J end by 7 bases, with 12 bases between. CDR1 is KGHSH, CDR2 LQKENI, per germline. This CDR3 has 14 residues. The CDR3 protein is CASSPPSGMGGYTF. The CDR3 nucleotides read TGTGCCAGCTCACCACCGTCAGGGATGGGTGGCTACACCTTC.

V and J are TRBV18 and TRBJ2-7, with D possibly matching TRBD2 (6 bases). The germline V gene has CDR1 KGHSH and CDR2 LQKENI. V was clipped by 3 bases and J by 4 bases, with 19 bases between them. This CDR3 region has 16 residues. DNA of the CDR3: TGTGCCAGCTCACCTTCCGTTAGCGGTGGGGTTTACGAGCAGTACTTC. Translated: CASSPSVSGGVYEQYF.

The chain couples TRBV5-4 to TRBJ2-1; TRBD2 matches at 12 bases. In germline, CDR1 is SGHNT, CDR2 YYREEE (reference sequence). V lost 3 bases and J lost 12; bases outside the gene matches: 13. The CDR3 loop spans 16 amino acids. CDR3 sequence reads: CASSWETSGGPLGQFF. The DNA for the CDR3 is TGTGCCAGCAGCTGGGAAACTAGCGGGGGGCCTCTTGGGCAGTTCTTC.

The CDR3: CASSLLDRTAYTDTQYF. The DNA of the CDR3 is TGCGCCAGCAGCTTGCTGGACAGGACGGCTTACACAGATACGCAGTATTTT. This sequence joins TRBV5-1 and TRBJ2-3, with TRBD1 matching 7 bases. CDR3 length: 17 residues. The V gene's germline CDR1 is SGHRS and CDR2 YFSETQ. The V and J ends lost 1 base and 2 bases, in that order; junction bases with no gene match: 10.

The chain links TRBV7-9 to TRBJ1-5; D not resolved. Germline V gene data show CDR1 as SEHNR and CDR2 as FQNEAQ (reference sequence). The V end lost 5 bases, the J end lost 3 bases, and 11 bases lay between the germline ends. There are 14 residues in the CDR3. As DNA, the CDR3 is TGTGCCAGCAGCCGCATTGGTGACAATCAGCCCCAGCATTTT. Translated: CASSRIGDNQPQHF.

This chain joins TRBV9 and TRBJ2-7; possibly TRBD2 for D (6 bases). The CDR3 has 16 amino acids. Germline CDR1 and CDR2: SGDLS and YYNGEE. V lost 0 bases, J lost 5 bases, and 18 bases lay in between. Written as DNA, the CDR3 is TGTGCCAGCAGCGTAGCTACGGGGCTAGCGCCTCACGAGCAGTACTTC. It codes for CASSVATGLAPHEQYF.

The chain uses TRBV7-2 and TRBJ1-5, with D unclear. The CDR3 is made up of 14 amino acids. V was trimmed by 1 base and J by 4 bases, leaving 8 bases between them. Per the germline V gene, CDR1 is SGHTA and CDR2 is FQGNSA. The CDR3 is CASSLVGRNQPQHF. CDR3 DNA: TGTGCCAGCAGCTTAGTCGGACGGAATCAGCCCCAGCATTTT.

The count of this clone is one. This chain connects TRBV27 to TRBJ2-7, with TRBD1 identical over 9 bases. V trimming: 4 bases; J trimming: 3 bases; junction bases outside the gene matches: 10. Germline lookup yields CDR1 MNHEY and CDR2 SMNVEV (reference sequence). The CDR3 runs to 16 residues. CDR3 region: CASSSPRGTGNYEQYF. The CDR3 DNA follows: TGTGCCAGCAGTTCCCCCCGTGGGACAGGGAACTACGAGCAGTACTTC.

The genes are TRBV6-1 and TRBJ2-5; TRBD2 matches 10 bases. After removal of 4 bases from V and 5 bases from J, the junction contained 7 bases not matched to a gene. This CDR3 has 15 residues. Germline-derived CDR1 and CDR2 are MNHNS and SASEGT. The CDR3 region has the DNA TGTGCCAGCAGTGGGGAAGCGGGAGGGCGTGAGACCCAGTACTTC. It codes for CASSGEAGGRETQYF.

This clone has a handful of counts. V usage is TRBV11-2 and J usage is TRBJ1-1, with 12 bases that match TRBD1. V trimming: 5 bases; J trimming: 4 bases; junction bases outside the gene matches: 11. CDR1 and CDR2 from the germline V gene are SGHAT and FQNNGV. This CDR3 comprises 17 residues. This CDR3 reads CASSRGQGAVGSTEAFF. The CDR3 DNA sequence: TGTGCCAGCAGCCGGGGACAGGGGGCGGTTGGAAGCACTGAAGCTTTCTTT.

This chain joins TRBV5-1 and TRBJ2-1; D possibly corresponds to TRBD2 (5 bases). The V and J ends lost 4 bases and 9 bases respectively, with 14 bases between them. The CDR3 has 13 residues. Germline V gene sequence: CDR1 SGHRS, CDR2 YFSETQ. This chain's CDR3 is CASSRGLVGEQFF. The CDR3 DNA reads as TGCGCCAGCAGCCGAGGGCTAGTTGGTGAGCAGTTCTTC.

CDR3 sequence (DNA): TGTGCCAGCATGGTTGGGTATGAGCAGTTCTTC. Its translation is CASMVGYEQFF. The chain employs TRBV2 and TRBJ2-1, with unresolved D. This CDR3 contains 11 residues. The germline CDR1 and CDR2 sequences are SNHLY and FYNNEI. V was trimmed by 7 bases and J by 8 bases, leaving 9 bases between them.

The rearrangement links TRBV7-9 to TRBJ2-2, with TRBD1 matching 11 bases. V lost 4 bases to trimming and J lost 6 bases; unmatched junction nucleotides: 4. The CDR3 loop spans 15 amino acids. Per germline, CDR1 SEHNR and CDR2 FQNEAQ (reference sequence). CDR3 amino acids: CASSYPGQGAGELFF. The CDR3 coding sequence is TGTGCCAGCAGCTATCCGGGACAGGGGGCCGGGGAGCTGTTTTTT.

V gene TRBV4-1 combines with J gene TRBJ2-3; 9 nucleotides align to TRBD2. CDR1 is MGHRA, CDR2 YSYEKL, per germline. This CDR3 comprises 15 residues. After removal of 0 bases from V and 3 bases from J, the junction contained 1 base not matched to a gene. For the CDR3, the DNA is TGCGCCAGCAGCCAAGAGACTAGCGGAACAGATACGCAGTATTTT. Its translation is CASSQETSGTDTQYF.

This chain links TRBV5-6 with TRBJ2-7, with D unresolved. Germline V CDR1 and CDR2: SGHDT, YYEEEE. V lost 5 bases and J lost 9, with 18 bases in between. CDR3 length equals 13 residues. CDR3 amino acids: CASSPRTFSGQYF. In DNA, the CDR3 is TGTGCCAGCAGTCCCCGGACGTTCTCGGGGCAGTACTTC.

The V gene is TRBV11-2, the J gene TRBJ2-3; 16 bases fit TRBD2. The CDR3 has 19 amino acids. With V trimmed by 0 bases and J by 4 bases, 7 bases remained unmatched. CDR1 SGHAT and CDR2 FQNNGV come from the germline V gene. The CDR3 DNA reads TGTGCCAGCAGCTTAGATAGGTTGGGACTAGCGGGGGGGCCAGATACGCAGTATTTT. It is translated as CASSLDRLGLAGGPDTQYF.